This TCR beta chain was captured by sequencing in a study of shared clonotypes between healthy human individuals. Study-level findings and limits: The authors expected sequencing depth to affect clonotype sharing among donors. In having few donors, the study represented limited genetic and exposure-history diversity. Shared clonotypes: roughly 4.7% naive CD4, about 3.3% naive CD8, under 2.5% memory CD4, over 0.3% memory CD8.

As regards this clone: Its antigen is unidentified.

Sequencing was performed with immunoSEQ multiplex PCR; in TCRdb, only in-frame clones are kept and a portion is missing. The table records around 1.9 million clones, 90% to 95% of them present only once. Cells designated naive CD8 were CD45RO-negative and were positively selected for CCR7, with terminally differentiated effector memory CD45RA+ cells excluded. This receptor was identified in a man younger than 35 in good health. Some clones in this sample may be carry-over from other donors' samples. The sequenced material came from naive CD8+ T cells from PBMCs.

In nucleotides, the CDR3 is TGTGCCAGCAGCGAAATCCGGGACAGGGGTAACTATGGCTACACCTTC. It translates to CASSEIRDRGNYGYTF. The chain joins TRBV11-2 to TRBJ1-2, with TRBD1 matching over 10 bases. Germline V gives CDR1 SGHAT, CDR2 FQNNGV. Germline trimming cut 5 bases from V and 1 base from J; bases unmatched to any gene: 7. The CDR3 is made up of 16 amino acids.